One and the same sample provided the 9 T cell receptor beta chains below, sequenced in a study of blood T cells in healthy people across ages. A sample-barcoded 5' primer and a J-beta primer mix were used in a second PCR of about 6 to 12 cycles. TCRdb fed the 5' RACE reads into MiXCR, producing one record per CDR3 protein. The sample contains hundreds of thousands of distinct CDR3 sequences, more than 50% of which appear only once. Source material: blood. The receptors come from a man aged 40-49 years in good health.

CDR3 sequence (DNA): TGCGCCAGCAGCCAACGAATTAATCAGCCCCAGCATTTT. Translation: CASSQRINQPQHF. The chain employs TRBV4-3 and TRBJ1-5; D ambiguous. The CDR3 length is 13 residues. CDR1 is LGHNA, CDR2 YSLEER, per germline. Trimming left V 2 bases short and J 4 bases short, with 6 bases between.

This clonotype has a handful of counts. V gene TRBV9 combines with J gene TRBJ1-1, with a possible D match to TRBD1 (6 bases). V was shortened by 4 bases and J by 1 base, with 17 bases between the two germline ends. Germline V CDR1 and CDR2: SGDLS, YYNGEE. The CDR3 has 16 residues. The CDR3 protein is CASSPRIGQQNTEAFF. The CDR3 DNA follows: TGTGCCAGCAGCCCCCGTATCGGACAGCAGAACACTGAAGCTTTCTTT.

The V call is TRBV27, the J call TRBJ2-1; TRBD2 aligns across 8 bases. CDR3 length: 19 residues. Germline assignment: CDR1 MNHEY and CDR2 SMNVEV (reference sequence). The junction had 11 bases not matched to a gene; V was cut back by 1 base and J by 0 bases. CDR3 nucleotides: TGTGCCAGCAGTTTATTGGACCCGCGGGGGGCTGGCTCCTACAATGAGCAGTTCTTC. It translates to CASSLLDPRGAGSYNEQFF.

This sequence joins TRBV7-2 and TRBJ2-7, with 8 bases identical to TRBD2. Germline V CDR1 and CDR2: SGHTA, FQGNSA. CDR3 length: 13 residues. V lost 5 bases, J lost 8 bases, and 8 bases stayed unmatched. This CDR3 is CASSARLARKQYF. CDR3 nucleotides: TGTGCCAGCAGCGCGAGACTAGCGCGCAAGCAGTACTTC.

This clonotype was counted between two and nine times. The chain joins TRBV29-1 to TRBJ2-7; no reliable D call. Trimming removed 6 bases at V and 5 bases at J, with 17 bases between. The CDR3 has 13 residues. In germline, CDR1 is SQVTM, CDR2 ANQGSEA. DNA of the CDR3: TGCAGCGTCGAGGCCTCCGGAACCAACGAGCAGTACTTC. It encodes CSVEASGTNEQYF.

This clonotype was found a few times. The chain's CDR3 is CASSQDPGQETQYF. Here the CDR3 DNA reads TGTGCCAGCAGCCAAGATCCCGGCCAAGAGACCCAGTACTTC. The chain combines TRBV14 with TRBJ2-5; no reliable D call. Germline lookup yields CDR1 SGHDN and CDR2 FVKESK. The CDR3 consists of 14 residues. V dropped 0 bases and J dropped 1 base, with 6 bases sitting between them.

This rearrangement joins TRBV29-1 to TRBJ1-1, with 9 bases matching TRBD1. The CDR3 runs to 14 residues. CDR1 and CDR2 from the germline V gene are SQVTM and ANQGSEA. V lost 4 bases, J lost 0 bases, and 3 bases stayed unmatched. The CDR3 bases are TGCAGCGTTGTTAGGACAGGGGTGAACACTGAAGCTTTCTTT. Translation: CSVVRTGVNTEAFF. The full variable domain, rest sourced from reference TRBV29-1 and TRBJ1-1, is SAVISQKPSRDICQRGTSLTIQCQVDSQVTMMFWYRQQPGQSLTLIATANQGSEATYESGFVIDKFPISRPNLTFSTLTVSNMSPEDSSIYLCSVVRTGVNTEAFFGQGTRLTVV.

The chain links TRBV20-1 to TRBJ2-1; D is ambiguous. Trimming took off 0 bases at V and 7 bases at J, with 4 bases between the two ends. This CDR3 region has 11 residues. Germline V gene data show CDR1 as DFQATT and CDR2 as SNEGSKA (reference sequence). This CDR3 reads CSARENNEQFF. CDR3 sequence (DNA): TGCAGTGCTAGAGAAAATAATGAGCAGTTCTTC.

This clonotype was seen only a few times. This chain connects TRBV6-2 or TRBV6-3 to TRBJ2-1; 9 positions match TRBD2. This CDR3 spans 16 amino acids. Germline CDR1 MNHEY, CDR2 SVGEGT. The ends lost 6 bases at V and 5 bases at J; junction bases unmatched: 11. CDR3 loop: CASSRLRGLAHNEQFF. DNA of the CDR3: TGTGCCAGCAGCAGGTTACGGGGACTAGCCCACAATGAGCAGTTCTTC.